The 25 T cell receptor beta chains in this list originate from one sample, sequenced in a study of control samples from healthy donors and cancer patients. Profiling relied on immunoSEQ multiplex PCR, and the TCRdb table lists in-frame clones only, not all of them. The sample holds 55,000 to 90,000 clones; over 75% are singletons and the top ten take under 30%. The sample was blood. These receptors all stem from a man between 45 and 60 years old in good health.

The chain carries TRBV28 and TRBJ1-2; D gene ambiguous. Germline V gene lookup returns CDR1 MDHEN and CDR2 SYDVKM. The CDR3 has 14 residues. V lost 8 bases and J 2 bases, leaving 15 bases between the germline ends. CDR3 region: CASGLGTGNYGYTF. CDR3 in DNA: TGTGCCAGCGGATTAGGAACGGGAAACTATGGCTACACCTTC.

V is TRBV29-1 and J is TRBJ1-1; D is ambiguous. The length of the CDR3 is 12 residues. V lost 3 bases, J lost 2 bases, and 7 bases lay in between. CDR1 and CDR2 from the germline V gene are SQVTM and ANQGSEA. The CDR3 DNA sequence: TGCAGCGTTGAGAGACATAACACTGAAGCTTTCTTT. This gives the protein CSVERHNTEAFF.

The rearrangement links TRBV12-3 or TRBV12-4 to TRBJ1-2; D is uncertain. This CDR3 region has 13 residues. V was trimmed by 3 bases and J by 2 bases, leaving 7 bases between them. Here the CDR3 reads CASSFTGNYGYTF. DNA of the CDR3: TGTGCCAGCAGTTTCACCGGGAACTATGGCTACACCTTC.

This clone was seen a few times. This chain joins TRBV11-3 and TRBJ2-3; 13 nucleotides agree with TRBD2. Per germline, CDR1 SGHNT and CDR2 YENEEA. CDR3 size: 15 residues. Losses at the gene ends were 5 bases for V and 4 bases for J; bases not matched to a gene: 3. The CDR3 nucleotides are TGTGCCAGCAGCCCTGGGACTAGCGGGGCAGATACGCAGTATTTT. This translates into CASSPGTSGADTQYF.

The chain joins TRBV4-2 to TRBJ2-1; 14 nucleotides align to TRBD2. The ends lost 2 bases at V and 10 bases at J; junction bases unmatched: 7. This CDR3 has 16 residues. Germline V CDR1 and CDR2: LGHNA, YNFKEQ. The CDR3 DNA reads as TGTGCCAGCAGCCAACTCGGGACTAGCGGGAGAGGGGAGCAGTTCTTC. Protein: CASSQLGTSGRGEQFF.

This clone has only a few counts. This rearrangement joins TRBV7-8 to TRBJ1-1; 9 bases fit TRBD1. Germline values: CDR1 SGHVS, CDR2 FQNEAQ. The CDR3 totals 15 residues. V lost 5 bases, J lost 5 bases, and 9 bases stayed unmatched. CDR3 nucleotides: TGTGCCAGCAGCCGCTTTCGGACAGGGGATACTGAAGCTTTCTTT. Translation: CASSRFRTGDTEAFF.

This clone was seen just once. The gene calls are TRBV11-3 and TRBJ2-3, with D perhaps matching TRBD1 (6 bases). CDR3 size: 13 residues. V lost 6 bases and J lost 7, with 14 bases in between. The germline gives CDR1 SGHNT, CDR2 YENEEA. This CDR3 reads CASRGHRGNTQYF. The CDR3 DNA reads TGTGCCAGCAGGGGACATCGTGGGAATACGCAGTATTTT.

The CDR3: CSALAPGELFF. In DNA, the CDR3 is TGCAGCGCACTAGCTCCCGGGGAGCTGTTTTTT. The V and J genes are TRBV29-1 and TRBJ2-2, with a possible D match to TRBD2 (6 bases). The V end lost 7 bases, the J end lost 6 bases, and 9 bases lay between the germline ends. Germline loops: CDR1 SQVTM, CDR2 ANQGSEA. The CDR3 length is 11 residues.

This clone was recorded only once. The rearrangement links TRBV12-3 or TRBV12-4 to TRBJ1-1; D gene ambiguous. With 1 base removed from V and 5 bases from J, the gap between germline ends came to 8 bases. This CDR3 is 13 amino acids long. CDR3 residues: CASSLGRGTEAFF. The CDR3 DNA sequence: TGTGCCAGCAGTTTAGGCCGGGGAACTGAAGCTTTCTTT.

The chain couples TRBV19 to TRBJ2-1; 11 positions agree with TRBD2. CDR1 is LNHDA and CDR2 is SQIVND in the germline V gene (reference sequence). V gave up 5 bases and J gave up 12 bases; unmatched junction bases: 15. There are 16 residues in the CDR3. The CDR3 nucleotides read TGTGCCAGTAGTTCTACCGGGACTAGCGGTCGTAAGTGGCAGTTCTTC. Its protein is CASSSTGTSGRKWQFF.

V gene TRBV5-4 combines with J gene TRBJ2-5; 9 bases are shared with TRBD1. J was trimmed by 6 bases and V by 0 bases; bases with no gene match: 6. This CDR3 is 15 amino acids long. Germline assignment: CDR1 SGHNT and CDR2 YYREEE (reference sequence). Here the CDR3 reads CASSLGQGGGQTQYF. CDR3 coding DNA: TGTGCCAGCAGCTTGGGACAGGGGGGCGGACAGACCCAGTACTTC.

V and J are TRBV29-1 and TRBJ1-1, with D perhaps TRBD1 (5 bases). CDR3 length: 11 amino acids. V was cut by 4 bases and J by 4 bases, with 7 bases left in between. The germline V gene encodes CDR1 SQVTM and CDR2 ANQGSEA. The CDR3 DNA reads as TGCAGCGTTGTAACAGGCACTGAAGCTTTCTTT. Translating gives CSVVTGTEAFF.

This chain uses TRBV28 with TRBJ1-2; D remains unclear. The CDR3 runs to 12 residues. The V gene's germline CDR1 is MDHEN and CDR2 SYDVKM. Trimming removed 4 bases at V and 3 bases at J, with 6 bases between. The CDR3 is CASSYLDYGYTF. DNA for the CDR3: TGTGCCAGCAGTTACTTAGACTATGGCTACACCTTC.

CDR3 region: CATSDSTATSNYGYTF. In nucleotides, the CDR3 is TGTGCCACCAGTGATTCGACAGCTACCTCTAACTATGGCTACACCTTC. The rearrangement uses TRBV24-1 and TRBJ1-2, with D possibly being TRBD1 (5 bases). V lost 2 bases and J lost 0, with 12 bases in between. Looked up from germline, CDR1 is KGHDR and CDR2 is SFDVKD. This CDR3 contains 16 residues.

The rearrangement links TRBV7-2 to TRBJ2-7; 8 bases align to TRBD2. Germline CDR1 reads SGHTA; CDR2 reads FQGNSA. The V and J ends lost 2 bases and 4 bases, in that order; junction bases with no gene match: 4. The CDR3 sequence is 14 residues long. CDR3 coding DNA: TGTGCCAGCAGCTTATCTACTAGCGGATACGAGCAGTACTTC. This gives the protein CASSLSTSGYEQYF.

The chain couples TRBV6-4 to TRBJ2-2, with unresolved D. In germline, CDR1 is MRHNA, CDR2 SNTAGT. Trimming removed 4 bases at V and 5 bases at J, with 11 bases between. The CDR3 is 14 residues long. CDR3 in DNA: TGTGCCAGCAGTGCCCTCCGACCTACCGGGGAGCTGTTTTTT. This gives the protein CASSALRPTGELFF.

This chain uses TRBV24-1 with TRBJ1-1; D is possibly TRBD1 (6 bases). The CDR3 consists of 17 residues. CDR1 and CDR2 from the germline V gene are KGHDR and SFDVKD. The ends were cut back, 3 bases at V and 1 base at J, with 17 bases in the middle. In nucleotides, the CDR3 is TGTGCCACCAGTGATGCCCCCGGGACACCTACGAACACTGAAGCTTTCTTT. It yields the protein CATSDAPGTPTNTEAFF.

J is TRBJ2-7 and V is TRBV7-2; TRBD2 aligns across 9 bases. V shed 1 base and J 4 bases; nucleotides not matched to a gene: 5. Germline V CDR1 and CDR2: SGHTA, FQGNSA. There are 15 residues in the CDR3. The CDR3 DNA reads TGTGCCAGCAGCTTAGATAGCGGGAGTGGGTACGAGCAGTACTTC. The encoded protein is CASSLDSGSGYEQYF.

This chain connects TRBV20-1 to TRBJ2-1; unclear D gene. Trimming removed 3 bases at V and 3 bases at J, with 15 bases between. CDR3 length: 15 amino acids. Germline-derived CDR1 and CDR2 are DFQATT and SNEGSKA (reference sequence). The CDR3 coding sequence is TGCAGTGCTAGTCCTCCTCAGCCCCACTACAATGAGCAGTTCTTC. Translation gives CSASPPQPHYNEQFF.

The chain recombines TRBV6-5 with TRBJ2-7; 11 bases are a match to TRBD2. Germline assignment: CDR1 MNHEY and CDR2 SVGAGI. The CDR3 contains 13 residues. Germline trimming cut 10 bases from V and 6 bases from J; bases unmatched to any gene: 8. The CDR3 DNA reads TGTGCCACCTTAGGACTAGCGGGCCTCGAGCAGTACTTC. It translates to CATLGLAGLEQYF.

The chain carries TRBV9 and TRBJ1-2; weak D call: TRBD1 (5 bases). Germline lookup yields CDR1 SGDLS and CDR2 YYNGEE. V lost 0 bases, J lost 3 bases, and 9 bases lay in between. This CDR3 contains 14 residues. The CDR3 spells CASSVGGRDYGYTF. As DNA, the CDR3 is TGTGCCAGCAGCGTAGGCGGCAGGGACTATGGCTACACCTTC.

The J gene is TRBJ2-5, the V gene TRBV4-3, with D possibly TRBD1 on 6 matching bases. The length of the CDR3 is 14 residues. V was cut by 1 base and J by 2 bases, with 8 bases left in between. Germline V gene sequence: CDR1 LGHNA, CDR2 YSLEER. In DNA, the CDR3 is TGCGCCAGCAGCCAAGTCACAGGGCAAGAGACCCAGTACTTC. It specifies CASSQVTGQETQYF.

This clone was recorded only once. The gene calls are TRBV28 and TRBJ1-2; 9 nucleotides agree with TRBD1. Trimming took 8 bases from V and 8 from J; bases not matched to a gene: 18. The CDR3 has 16 amino acids. Germline CDR1 is MDHEN and CDR2 is SYDVKM. The CDR3 region is CASLTLPGQGPSGYTF. In nucleotides, the CDR3 is TGTGCCAGCCTAACCCTGCCGGGACAGGGCCCATCAGGCTACACCTTC.

This chain uses TRBV19 with TRBJ1-1; D gene uncertain. V was clipped by 9 bases and J by 5 bases, with 19 bases between them. Per germline, CDR1 LNHDA and CDR2 SQIVND (reference sequence). This CDR3 region has 14 residues. The CDR3 DNA follows: TGTGCCAGCCGATCTTGGCAGCGTGGGACTGAAGCTTTCTTT. Its translation: CASRSWQRGTEAFF.

The CDR3 loop is CASSQDLRGLQSHGYTF. CDR3 bases: TGCGCCAGCAGCCAAGACCTCCGCGGGCTCCAATCGCATGGCTACACCTTC. This chain uses TRBV4-1 with TRBJ1-2; D uncertain. The CDR3 sequence is 17 residues long. The V and J ends lost 0 bases and 6 bases respectively, with 20 bases between them. Germline CDR1 and CDR2: MGHRA and YSYEKL.